The clone carrying this TCR beta chain was picked up a small number of times. The data derive from a study of blood T cell repertoires in COVID-19. Looked up from germline, CDR1 is MDHEN and CDR2 is SYDVKM. The CDR3 extends over 14 amino acids. V was shortened by 3 bases and J by 10 bases, with 15 bases between the two germline ends. Under the authors' procedure: Amplifying reference gene primers gave estimates of nucleated cell counts. Here immunoSEQ multiplex PCR was the method, and the copy in TCRdb shows in-frame clones only, minus some. V, J and clone size are taken as reported in that table, and D and trimming were inferred from the DNA itself. The sample holds 250,000 to 350,000 clones, about 89% seen once.

This sequence was found in a woman between 40 and 55 years old who had recovered from COVID-19. V and J are TRBV28 and TRBJ1-4; D is possibly TRBD1 (5 bases). The sample was peripheral blood. The CDR3 loop reads CASSFFGGESKLFF. The CDR3 DNA reads as TGTGCCAGCAGTTTCTTTGGAGGGGAATCAAAACTGTTTTTT.